This T cell receptor beta chain was sequenced during a study of memory CD4+ T cells and cytomegalovirus serostatus. Findings of the study overall: CMV serostatus prediction reached median AUC approximately 0.96, or 0.89 with US-trained model. Of roughly 180 reported CMV TCRbeta sequences, about 67 were found in memory CD4+ repertoires.

The sort gate was single viable CD3+CD4+CD8-CD45RO+ cells for memory CD4+ T cells. Total CD4+ T cells were enriched by CD4 positive selection. Method: immunoSEQ multiplex PCR; TCRdb's copy keeps in-frame clones and lacks some. Counted here are some 35,000 clones, 70% to 80% occurring once; the ten biggest clones make up roughly 5%. This CDR3 is 15 amino acids long. With V trimmed by 6 bases and J by 3 bases, 9 bases remained unmatched. Germline V gives CDR1 LNHDA, CDR2 SQIVND (reference sequence). Points on this clone: Its antigen remains unknown.

V gene TRBV19 combines with J gene TRBJ2-7, with 9 bases matching TRBD1. The sequenced sample was memory CD4+ T cells from blood. This TCR was sampled from an adult in good health and CMV-seropositive. Written as DNA, the CDR3 is TGTGCCAGTAGGTCGAGGGACAGGGTAAACTACGAGCAGTACTTC. Its protein is CASRSRDRVNYEQYF.